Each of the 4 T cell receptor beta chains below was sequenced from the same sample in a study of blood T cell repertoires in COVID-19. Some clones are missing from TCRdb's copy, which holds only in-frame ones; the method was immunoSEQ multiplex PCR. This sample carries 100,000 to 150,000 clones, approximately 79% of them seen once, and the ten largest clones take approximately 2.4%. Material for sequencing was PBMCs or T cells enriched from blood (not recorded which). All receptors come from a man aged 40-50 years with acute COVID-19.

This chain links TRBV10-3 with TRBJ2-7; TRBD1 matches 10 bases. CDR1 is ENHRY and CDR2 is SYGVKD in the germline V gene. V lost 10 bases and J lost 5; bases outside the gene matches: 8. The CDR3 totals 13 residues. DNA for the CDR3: TGTGCCACGGGACAGGGGTATTCCGACGAGCAGTACTTC. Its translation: CATGQGYSDEQYF.

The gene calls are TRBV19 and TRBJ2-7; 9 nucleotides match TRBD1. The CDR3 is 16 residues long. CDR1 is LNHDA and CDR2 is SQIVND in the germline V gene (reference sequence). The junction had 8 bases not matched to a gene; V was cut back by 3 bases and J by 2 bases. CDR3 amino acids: CASSINGGTGPYEQYF. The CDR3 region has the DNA TGTGCCAGTAGTATTAACGGAGGGACAGGGCCCTACGAGCAGTACTTC. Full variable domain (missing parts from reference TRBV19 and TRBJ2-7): DGGITQSPKYLFRKEGQNVTLSCEQNLNHDAMYWYRQDPGQGLRLIYYSQIVNDFQKGDIAEGYSVSREKKESFPLTVTSAQKNPTAFYLCASSINGGTGPYEQYFGPGTRLTVT.

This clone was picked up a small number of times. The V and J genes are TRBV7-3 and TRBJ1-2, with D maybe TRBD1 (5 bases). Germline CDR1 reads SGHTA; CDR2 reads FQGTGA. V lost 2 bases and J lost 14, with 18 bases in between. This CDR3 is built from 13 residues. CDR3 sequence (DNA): TGTGCCAGCAGCTTAGAGGGACCGGGGGAAAAAACCTTC. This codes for CASSLEGPGEKTF.

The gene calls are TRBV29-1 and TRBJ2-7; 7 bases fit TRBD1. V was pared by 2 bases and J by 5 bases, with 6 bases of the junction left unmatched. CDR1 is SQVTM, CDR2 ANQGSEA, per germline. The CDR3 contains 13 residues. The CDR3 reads CSVETTGMNEQYF. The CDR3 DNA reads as TGCAGCGTTGAAACGACAGGGATGAACGAGCAGTACTTC.